These 24 T cell receptor beta chains were all obtained from the same sample, sequenced in a study of blood T cell repertoires in COVID-19. Here immunoSEQ multiplex PCR was the method, and the copy in TCRdb shows in-frame clones only, minus some. The sample holds under 250,000 clones, over 70% seen once. The sequencing sample was made of peripheral blood. The receptors were sampled from a man aged 35 to 55 with active or convalescent COVID-19.

For the CDR3, the DNA is TGTGCCAGCAGCTTAGAAAATAGCGGGAGAGAGTACTTC. It translates to CASSLENSGREYF. The chain couples TRBV7-2 to TRBJ2-7; 9 bases fit TRBD2. Trimming took 1 base from V and 11 from J; bases not matched to a gene: 6. The CDR3 extends over 13 amino acids. Per germline, CDR1 SGHTA and CDR2 FQGNSA.

The J gene is TRBJ2-5, the V gene TRBV27, with TRBD1 as a possible D gene (5 bases). The V gene lost 2 bases and the J gene lost 5 bases, with 15 bases spanning the gap. This CDR3 is built from 15 residues. Germline V gene data show CDR1 as MNHEY and CDR2 as SMNVEV (reference sequence). The CDR3 region has the DNA TGTGCCAGCAGTTTAGCGGCCCCGAAGGGGGAGACCCAGTACTTC. Its translation: CASSLAAPKGETQYF.

This chain joins TRBV10-3 and TRBJ2-7, with D perhaps TRBD1 (6 bases). Germline CDR1 reads ENHRY; CDR2 reads SYGVKD. V was cut by 3 bases and J by 2 bases, with 20 bases left in between. The CDR3 has 17 amino acids. The CDR3 loop is CAISDPLNREKTYEQYF. Here the CDR3 DNA reads TGTGCCATCAGTGATCCCCTAAACAGGGAAAAAACCTACGAGCAGTACTTC.

The J gene is TRBJ2-3, the V gene TRBV3-1 (or the pseudogene TRBV3-2); maybe TRBD2 (5 bases). Trimming cost V 0 bases and J 2 bases, with 9 bases left between them. Looked up from germline, CDR1 is LGHDT and CDR2 is YNNKEL (reference sequence). This CDR3 has 15 residues. CDR3 in DNA: TGTGCCAGCAGCCAAGAAAGGACTTTCACAGATACGCAGTATTTT. The encoded protein is CASSQERTFTDTQYF.

The chain couples TRBV11-3 to TRBJ1-2, with D unclear. V was trimmed by 2 bases and J by 7 bases, leaving 8 bases between them. The length of the CDR3 is 12 residues. Looked up from germline, CDR1 is SGHNT and CDR2 is YENEEA. This CDR3 reads CASSLRGFGYTF. CDR3 in DNA: TGTGCCAGCAGCTTACGAGGGTTTGGCTACACCTTC.

The gene calls are TRBV19 and TRBJ1-5, with D unresolved. Germline CDR1 reads LNHDA; CDR2 reads SQIVND (reference sequence). Trimming took off 4 bases at V and 4 bases at J, with 14 bases between the two ends. This CDR3 is 15 amino acids long. The CDR3 coding sequence is TGTGCCAGTAGTACCACCCTCGGGAGTAATCAGCCCCAGCATTTT. It specifies CASSTTLGSNQPQHF.

V and J are TRBV3-1 (or the pseudogene TRBV3-2) and TRBJ2-5, with 16 bases fitting TRBD2. Germline assignment: CDR1 LGHDT and CDR2 YNNKEL (reference sequence). The CDR3 has 16 amino acids. With 1 base clipped from V and 9 bases from J, the junction kept 5 bases outside the gene matches. The CDR3 loop reads CASSQAGTSGRGAQYF. CDR3 nucleotides: TGTGCCAGCAGCCAAGCCGGGACTAGCGGGAGGGGGGCCCAGTACTTC.

This clone was counted once. The rearrangement links TRBV14 to TRBJ2-1; TRBD2 aligns across 7 bases. With V trimmed by 2 bases and J by 3 bases, 4 bases remained unmatched. The CDR3 runs to 15 residues. Germline-derived CDR1 and CDR2 are SGHDN and FVKESK. Here the CDR3 reads CASSQMGGGYNEQFF. Here the CDR3 DNA reads TGTGCCAGCAGCCAAATGGGGGGGGGCTACAATGAGCAGTTCTTC. Using reference TRBV14 and TRBJ2-1 for the parts outside the CDR3, the full variable domain is EAGVTQFPSHSVIEKGQTVTLRCDPISGHDNLYWYRRVMGKEIKFLLHFVKESKQDESGMPNNRFLAERTGGTYSTLKVQPAELEDSGVYFCASSQMGGGYNEQFFGPGTRLTVL.

The rearrangement uses TRBV10-1 and TRBJ2-1; tentative D call: TRBD1 (6 bases). The V end lost 0 bases, the J end lost 7 bases, and 10 bases lay between the germline ends. CDR3 length equals 14 residues. Germline V gene data show CDR1 as WNHNN and CDR2 as SYGVQD (reference sequence). The CDR3 DNA sequence: TGCGCCAGCAGTGAGTCGGGGGCGTTGAATGAGCAGTTCTTC. Translated: CASSESGALNEQFF.

The chain has TRBV5-1 and TRBJ2-2, with TRBD1 identical over 7 bases. V lost 8 bases and J lost 2; bases outside the gene matches: 9. CDR3 length equals 15 residues. Germline V CDR1 and CDR2: SGHRS, YFSETQ. CDR3 protein: CASTFGTDNTGELFF. The CDR3 coding sequence is TGCGCCAGTACCTTCGGGACAGATAACACCGGGGAGCTGTTTTTT. Based on the CDR3 plus reference TRBV5-1 and TRBJ2-2, the full variable domain is KAGVTQTPRYLIKTRGQQVTLSCSPISGHRSVSWYQQTPGQGLQFLFEYFSETQRNKGNFPGRFSGRQFSNSRSEMNVSTLELGDSALYLCASTFGTDNTGELFFGEGSRLTVL.

The V and J genes are TRBV6-5 and TRBJ2-2; D gene uncertain. Deletions cut 7 bases from V and 1 base from J, with 7 bases between. CDR3 length: 13 residues. Germline CDR1 is MNHEY and CDR2 is SVGAGI. The CDR3 reads CASKRQNTGELFF. The CDR3 DNA reads as TGTGCCAGCAAGAGACAGAACACCGGGGAGCTGTTTTTT.

This clone was counted ten times or more. The chain has TRBV25-1 and TRBJ2-1, with TRBD2 matching 7 bases. Germline CDR1 MGHDK, CDR2 SYGVNS. With V trimmed by 8 bases and J by 8 bases, 15 bases remained unmatched. The CDR3 is 15 residues long. CDR3 sequence: CASLPLGGSIDEQFF. The CDR3, as DNA: TGTGCCAGCCTACCTCTTGGCGGGAGTATCGATGAGCAGTTCTTC.

The rearrangement uses TRBV6-2 or TRBV6-3 and TRBJ1-1; no definite D call. Trimming took off 2 bases at V and 0 bases at J, with 10 bases between the two ends. From germline, CDR1 is MNHEY and CDR2 SVGEGT. There are 15 residues in the CDR3. CDR3 coding DNA: TGTGCCAGCAGTTACGGCGGCAGCTTGAACACTGAAGCTTTCTTT. This gives the protein CASSYGGSLNTEAFF.

The chain employs TRBV5-4 and TRBJ2-7; 12 bases match TRBD2. The CDR3 is 15 amino acids. V lost 1 base, J lost 3 bases, and 2 bases stayed unmatched. Germline lookup yields CDR1 SGHNT and CDR2 YYREEE (reference sequence). The CDR3 sequence is CASSLLTSGSYEQYF. DNA for the CDR3: TGTGCCAGCAGCTTGCTGACTAGCGGGAGCTACGAGCAGTACTTC.

CDR3 loop: CSVERGPQETQYF. The DNA for the CDR3 is TGCAGCGTTGAGCGGGGCCCCCAAGAGACCCAGTACTTC. The V call is TRBV29-1, the J call TRBJ2-5; TRBD2 might be the D (6 bases). The V end lost 3 bases, the J end lost 1 base, and 9 bases lay between the germline ends. This CDR3 region has 13 residues. CDR1 and CDR2 from the germline V gene are SQVTM and ANQGSEA. The full variable domain, its missing parts supplied by reference TRBV29-1 and TRBJ2-5, is SAVISQKPSRDICQRGTSLTIQCQVDSQVTMMFWYRQQPGQSLTLIATANQGSEATYESGFVIDKFPISRPNLTFSTLTVSNMSPEDSSIYLCSVERGPQETQYFGPGTRLLVL.

CDR3: CASSTTGDVFGYTF. CDR3 DNA sequence: TGTGCCAGCTCAACGACAGGGGACGTCTTTGGCTACACCTTC. The chain carries TRBV18 and TRBJ1-2; 8 bases fit TRBD1. V shed 5 bases, J shed 7 bases, and the junction held 9 bases outside the gene matches. Germline lookup yields CDR1 KGHSH and CDR2 LQKENI. The CDR3 has 14 amino acids.

The rearrangement uses TRBV19 and TRBJ1-5; 11 bases match TRBD1. Germline V gene data show CDR1 as LNHDA and CDR2 as SQIVND (reference sequence). V shed 6 bases and J 7 bases; nucleotides not matched to a gene: 5. CDR3 length: 14 amino acids. The CDR3 coding sequence is TGTGCCAGTAGGGACAGGGGGCGCGGACAGCCCCAGCATTTT. It encodes CASRDRGRGQPQHF.

The rearrangement joins TRBV5-1 to TRBJ1-4; unclear D gene. The CDR3 covers 15 residues. V gave up 2 bases and J gave up 3 bases, with 11 bases separating them. Germline V gene data show CDR1 as SGHRS and CDR2 as YFSETQ. CDR3 sequence (DNA): TGCGCCAGCAGCTTATCGACGGAGCCTAATGAAAAACTGTTTTTT. Translation gives CASSLSTEPNEKLFF.

The J gene is TRBJ1-2, the V gene TRBV6-5, with 8 nucleotides matching TRBD1. This CDR3 comprises 13 residues. The J segment lost 8 bases and the V segment lost 7 bases, leaving 9 bases of the junction unmatched. Per germline, CDR1 MNHEY and CDR2 SVGAGI. The CDR3 DNA reads as TGTGCCAGCACCCGGGACAGGTTGAAGGGCTACACCTTC. Protein product: CASTRDRLKGYTF.

The CDR3 coding sequence is TGTGCCATCAGTGATGGGACAGGGTCGTACGAGCAGTACTTC. This sequence encodes CAISDGTGSYEQYF. The rearrangement joins TRBV10-3 to TRBJ2-7, with 9 bases aligning to TRBD1. The J segment lost 4 bases and the V segment lost 3 bases, leaving 4 bases of the junction unmatched. Per the germline V gene, CDR1 is ENHRY and CDR2 is SYGVKD. The CDR3 runs 14 residues.

This chain joins TRBV5-1 and TRBJ2-3; unclear D gene. The ends were cut back, 2 bases at V and 2 bases at J, with 9 bases in the middle. The CDR3 covers 14 residues. The germline V gene encodes CDR1 SGHRS and CDR2 YFSETQ. The CDR3: CASSFGVLTDTQYF. In nucleotides, the CDR3 is TGCGCCAGCAGCTTCGGAGTGCTCACAGATACGCAGTATTTT.

The chain has TRBV4-2 and TRBJ2-5, with 10 bases aligning to TRBD2. V lost 2 bases and J lost 5; bases outside the gene matches: 8. CDR1 is LGHNA, CDR2 YNFKEQ, per germline. The CDR3 sequence is 16 residues long. This CDR3 reads CASSQSLAGAVETQYF. The CDR3 DNA reads as TGTGCCAGCAGCCAAAGCCTAGCGGGAGCGGTGGAGACCCAGTACTTC.

The V and J genes are TRBV6-5 and TRBJ2-2; D is unclear. This CDR3 comprises 15 residues. From germline, CDR1 is MNHEY and CDR2 SVGAGI. Trimming pared 2 bases from V and 0 bases from J, leaving 7 bases between. The CDR3 protein is CASSYPETNTGELFF. CDR3 nucleotides: TGTGCCAGCAGTTACCCCGAGACGAACACCGGGGAGCTGTTTTTT.

This chain connects TRBV2 to TRBJ2-7; TRBD1 aligns across 8 bases. CDR1 and CDR2 from the germline V gene are SNHLY and FYNNEI. The V and J ends lost 6 bases and 6 bases, in that order; junction bases with no gene match: 10. The CDR3 is 14 amino acids. Here the CDR3 reads CASRTGVPLPEQYF. Here the CDR3 DNA reads TGTGCCAGCAGGACAGGGGTCCCACTACCCGAGCAGTACTTC. The full variable domain, in which reference TRBV2 and TRBJ2-7 provide the parts outside the CDR3, is EPEVTQTPSHQVTQMGQEVILRCVPISNHLYFYWYRQILGQKVEFLVSFYNNEISEKSEIFDDQFSVERPDGSNFTLKIRSTKLEDSAMYFCASRTGVPLPEQYFGPGTRLTVT.